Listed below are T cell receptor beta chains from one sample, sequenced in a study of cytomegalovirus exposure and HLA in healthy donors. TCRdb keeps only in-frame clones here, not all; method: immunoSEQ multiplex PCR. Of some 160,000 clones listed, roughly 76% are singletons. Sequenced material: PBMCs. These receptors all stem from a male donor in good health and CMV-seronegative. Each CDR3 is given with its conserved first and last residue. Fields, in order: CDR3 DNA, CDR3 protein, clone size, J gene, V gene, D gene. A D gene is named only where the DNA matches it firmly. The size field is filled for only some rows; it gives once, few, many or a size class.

TGTGCCAGCAGTTACTCGAGTAAGGGGTCCAACTATGGCTACACCTTC	CASSYSSKGSNYGYTF	.	TRBJ1-2	TRBV6-5	.
TGTGCCAGTAGTTGGGCCCCTCGCAGCAATCAGCCCCAGCATTTT	CASSWAPRSNQPQHF	.	TRBJ1-5	TRBV19	.
TGTGCCAGCAGCTTGGGGACAACTATGAACACTGAAGCTTTCTTT	CASSLGTTMNTEAFF	.	TRBJ1-1	TRBV11-2	.
TGTGCCAGCAGCATTAGACAGCTGAACACTGAAGCTTTCTTT	CASSIRQLNTEAFF	.	TRBJ1-1	TRBV11-1	.
TGTGCTAGTGCCCCTAGGGGGGGCCGGTCTGGCTACACCTTC	CASAPRGGRSGYTF	.	TRBJ1-2	TRBV12-5	.
TGTGCCAGCAGCTTCGTAGGCAATCAGCCCCAGCATTTT	CASSFVGNQPQHF	.	TRBJ1-5	TRBV5-5	.
TGTGCCAGCTCACCTGAGACAAACCAGCCCCAGCATTTT	CASSPETNQPQHF	.	TRBJ1-5	TRBV18	.
TGCGCCAGCAGCTTGGGCCCCCAGCGGGAAGAGACCCAGTACTTC	CASSLGPQREETQYF	.	TRBJ2-5	TRBV5-1	.
TGTGCCAGCAGCTCCCGGACTAGCGGGGAAAACACCGGGGAGCTGTTTTTT	CASSSRTSGENTGELFF	.	TRBJ2-2	TRBV7-9	TRBD2
TGTGCCAGCAGTGCTCACGGGATGGGAAGCAATCAGCCCCAGCATTTT	CASSAHGMGSNQPQHF	.	TRBJ1-5	TRBV6-1	.
TGTGCCAGTAGTATACGGGACAGAAATTCACCCCTCCACTTT	CASSIRDRNSPLHF	few	TRBJ1-6	TRBV19	TRBD1
TGCGCCAGCAGCCTTGGGAGTCTGGGGATAGAGACCCAGTACTTC	CASSLGSLGIETQYF	once	TRBJ2-5	TRBV5-1	.
TGTGCCAGCAGTTACTCGCCAGGGTTAGGCACTGAAGCTTTCTTT	CASSYSPGLGTEAFF	.	TRBJ1-1	TRBV6-5	.
TGTGCCAGCAGCCGGGACAGGGTAATGTACGAGCAGTACTTC	CASSRDRVMYEQYF	once	TRBJ2-7	TRBV6-5	TRBD1
TGCAGCGTTGTTGAGGGTCCGGCGGGTCAGCCCCAGCATTTT	CSVVEGPAGQPQHF	few	TRBJ1-5	TRBV29-1	.
TGTGCCAGCAGTTTAGACAGAGGTTACGAGCAGTACTTC	CASSLDRGYEQYF	few	TRBJ2-7	TRBV27	.
TGTGCCAGCAGAGAGGGACTAGCGGCACACACAGATACGCAGTATTTT	CASREGLAAHTDTQYF	.	TRBJ2-3	TRBV4-2	TRBD2
TGCGCCAGCAGTGAGAAGCTGGGAGCCTACGAGCAGTACTTC	CASSEKLGAYEQYF	.	TRBJ2-7	TRBV10-1	.
TGTGCCAGCAGTGAACAGGGAGGGACCTACGAGCAGTACTTC	CASSEQGGTYEQYF	once	TRBJ2-7	TRBV2	TRBD2